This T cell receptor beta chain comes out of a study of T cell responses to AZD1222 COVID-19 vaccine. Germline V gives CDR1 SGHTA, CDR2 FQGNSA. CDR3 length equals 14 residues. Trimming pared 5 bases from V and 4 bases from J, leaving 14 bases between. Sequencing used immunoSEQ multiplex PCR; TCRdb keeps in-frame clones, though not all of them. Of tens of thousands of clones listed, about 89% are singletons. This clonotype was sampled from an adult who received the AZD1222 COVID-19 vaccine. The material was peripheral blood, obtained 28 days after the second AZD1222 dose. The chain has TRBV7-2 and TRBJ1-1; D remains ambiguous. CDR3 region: CASSPFPGGTEAFF. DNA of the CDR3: TGTGCCAGCAGCCCTTTCCCCGGAGGCACTGAAGCTTTCTTT.